Each of the 29 T cell receptor beta chains below was sequenced from the same sample in a study of cytomegalovirus exposure and HLA in healthy donors. The PCR was carried out with 60 Vbeta primers and 13 Jbeta primers. Here immunoSEQ multiplex PCR was the method, and the copy in TCRdb shows in-frame clones only, minus some. The repertoire holds under 150,000 clones, with around two thirds as singletons. Sequenced sample: PBMCs. The receptors stem from a woman aged 40 to 50 in good health and CMV-seropositive.

The J gene is TRBJ2-4, the V gene TRBV28; TRBD1 aligns across 7 bases. Per the germline V gene, CDR1 is MDHEN and CDR2 is SYDVKM. The CDR3 extends over 19 amino acids. After removal of 10 bases from V and 1 base from J, the junction contained 22 bases not matched to a gene. CDR3 nucleotides: TGTGCCACCACCTCTCCGGGGACAGTTAAGGAAGGGGCCAAAAACATTCAGTACTTC. This sequence encodes CATTSPGTVKEGAKNIQYF.

The chain joins TRBV5-1 to TRBJ2-6, with D perhaps matching TRBD1 (6 bases). The CDR3 length is 17 residues. Germline V CDR1 and CDR2: SGHRS, YFSETQ. V was pared by 0 bases and J by 4 bases, with 14 bases between. CDR3: CASSLGAGVGGANVLTF. CDR3 DNA: TGCGCCAGCAGCTTGGGGGCAGGGGTTGGAGGGGCCAACGTCCTGACTTTC.

This clone was seen more than once but under ten times. This chain uses TRBV5-6 with TRBJ2-3, with TRBD1 matching 7 bases. The CDR3 contains 18 residues. With 4 bases clipped from V and 0 bases from J, the junction kept 14 bases outside the gene matches. Germline V gives CDR1 SGHDT, CDR2 YYEEEE. CDR3 sequence: CASSAGRQGGYSTDTQYF. As DNA, the CDR3 is TGTGCCAGCAGCGCAGGTCGACAGGGTGGGTACAGCACAGATACGCAGTATTTT.

This chain connects TRBV4-1 to TRBJ2-7; D is possibly TRBD1 (5 bases). The germline V and J ends were trimmed by 0 bases and 3 bases, with 9 bases remaining between them. The V gene's germline CDR1 is MGHRA and CDR2 YSYEKL. The CDR3 extends over 14 amino acids. The CDR3 is CASSQDSGYYEQYF. The DNA of the CDR3 is TGCGCCAGCAGCCAAGATTCAGGGTACTACGAGCAGTACTTC.

This sequence joins TRBV30 and TRBJ1-2; D may be TRBD1 (5 bases). The CDR3 consists of 15 residues. Deletions cut 1 base from V and 6 bases from J, with 18 bases between. From germline, CDR1 is GTSNPN and CDR2 SVGIG (reference sequence). The CDR3 DNA is TGTGCCTGGAGTGCCCCGGGAGGGGCGCAGGATGGCTACACCTTC. As protein: CAWSAPGGAQDGYTF.

This chain connects TRBV15 to TRBJ2-1, with TRBD1 identical over 8 bases. The V gene end was trimmed by 3 bases and the J gene end by 5 bases; junction bases not matched to a gene: 9. The CDR3 runs 16 residues. The V gene's germline CDR1 is LNHNV and CDR2 YYDKDF (reference sequence). CDR3 amino acids: CATSSARDRLDNEQFF. The CDR3 nucleotides are TGTGCCACCAGCAGCGCCCGGGACAGGCTTGACAATGAGCAGTTCTTC. The variable domain in full, with the rest retrieved from reference TRBV15 and TRBJ2-1, is DAMVIQNPRYQVTQFGKPVTLSCSQTLNHNVMYWYQQKSSQAPKLLFHYYDKDFNNEADTPDNFQSRRPNTSFCFLDIRSPGLGDTAMYLCATSSARDRLDNEQFFGPGTRLTVL.

This chain connects TRBV7-2 to TRBJ2-3, with D possibly TRBD1 on 7 matching bases. Per the germline V gene, CDR1 is SGHTA and CDR2 is FQGNSA. The CDR3 runs to 15 residues. The V gene lost 2 bases and the J gene lost 5 bases, with 14 bases spanning the gap. This CDR3 reads CASSLSAGGIDTQYF. CDR3 nucleotide sequence: TGTGCCAGCAGCTTATCGGCAGGGGGGATAGATACGCAGTATTTT.

This clone was counted a few times. V and J are TRBV9 and TRBJ2-7; the match to TRBD2 covers 12 bases. CDR1 and CDR2 (germline): SGDLS, YYNGEE. The V and J ends lost 3 bases and 2 bases, in that order; junction bases with no gene match: 3. This CDR3 spans 15 amino acids. The CDR3 nucleotides are TGTGCCAGCAGCGGCCGGACTAGCGGGGCCTACGAGCAGTACTTC. It is translated as CASSGRTSGAYEQYF.

The V call is TRBV13, the J call TRBJ2-7; 7 bases agree with TRBD1. The junction had 2 bases not matched to a gene; V was cut back by 5 bases and J by 1 base. Looked up from germline, CDR1 is PRHDT and CDR2 is FYEKMQ (reference sequence). CDR3 length: 13 residues. CDR3 residues: CASSLGQSYEQYF. The CDR3 DNA reads as TGTGCCAGCAGCCTGGGACAGTCCTACGAGCAGTACTTC.

This clone was seen once. The chain is built from TRBV7-6 and TRBJ2-7, with 7 bases aligning to TRBD1. The CDR3 loop spans 12 amino acids. V dropped 5 bases and J dropped 6; count of bases not matched to a gene: 4. The V gene's germline CDR1 is SGHVS and CDR2 FNYEAQ. The CDR3: CASSLTGSEQYF. CDR3 sequence (DNA): TGTGCCAGCAGCCTGACAGGGAGCGAGCAGTACTTC.

J is TRBJ2-1 and V is TRBV7-9, with TRBD2 matching over 7 bases. Losses at the gene ends were 1 base for V and 7 bases for J; bases not matched to a gene: 7. Germline V gene lookup returns CDR1 SEHNR and CDR2 FQNEAQ (reference sequence). CDR3 length: 15 amino acids. The DNA for the CDR3 is TGTGCCAGCAGCTTAGGTCGCGGGAGAGGGAATGAGCAGTTCTTC. Amino acids: CASSLGRGRGNEQFF. Using reference TRBV7-9 and TRBJ2-1 for the parts outside the CDR3, the full variable domain is DTGVSQNPRHKITKRGQNVTFRCDPISEHNRLYWYRQTLGQGPEFLTYFQNEAQLEKSRLLSDRFSAERPKGSFSTLEIQRTEQGDSAMYLCASSLGRGRGNEQFFGPGTRLTVL.

The V call is TRBV7-2, the J call TRBJ2-7, with D hard to call. In germline, CDR1 is SGHTA, CDR2 FQGNSA. V was cut by 1 base and J by 2 bases, with 6 bases left in between. The CDR3 runs 13 residues. In DNA, the CDR3 is TGTGCCAGCAGCTTAGAGCACCCCTACGAGCAGTACTTC. Translating gives CASSLEHPYEQYF.

This sequence joins TRBV27 and TRBJ1-6; TRBD1 might be the D (5 bases). Trimming removed 6 bases at V and 4 bases at J, with 13 bases between. CDR1 is MNHEY and CDR2 is SMNVEV in the germline V gene (reference sequence). The CDR3 extends over 15 amino acids. The CDR3 protein is CASRLTGPYNSPLHF. Written as DNA, the CDR3 is TGTGCCAGCAGGCTAACAGGTCCATATAATTCACCCCTCCACTTT.

The chain uses TRBV6-5 and TRBJ1-2; D remains ambiguous. Germline V gene lookup returns CDR1 MNHEY and CDR2 SVGAGI. The CDR3 runs to 15 residues. Trimming removed 8 bases at V and 0 bases at J, with 16 bases between. CDR3 sequence (DNA): TGTGCCAGCTCCCTTTCATCAAGAGCTAACTATGGCTACACCTTC. This sequence encodes CASSLSSRANYGYTF.

The chain joins TRBV27 to TRBJ2-7, with TRBD1 matching over 8 bases. There are 15 residues in the CDR3. In germline, CDR1 is MNHEY, CDR2 SMNVEV (reference sequence). V gave up 6 bases and J gave up 1 base; unmatched junction bases: 8. CDR3 bases: TGTGCCAGCAGCTGGGGGACAGGAGAATCCTACGAGCAGTACTTC. Protein sequence: CASSWGTGESYEQYF.

The chain joins TRBV5-1 to TRBJ2-2, with 7 bases fitting TRBD1. There are 16 residues in the CDR3. CDR1 and CDR2 from the germline V gene are SGHRS and YFSETQ. J gave up 2 bases and V 4 bases, and 8 bases lay outside the gene matches. The CDR3, as DNA: TGCGCCAGCAGCCCGCGACAGGGCTTAAACACCGGGGAGCTGTTTTTT. Its protein is CASSPRQGLNTGELFF.

The chain links TRBV6-5 to TRBJ1-4, with TRBD1 matching 7 bases. CDR3 size: 15 residues. The germline gives CDR1 MNHEY, CDR2 SVGAGI. The V gene end was trimmed by 3 bases and the J gene end by 7 bases; junction bases not matched to a gene: 8. The CDR3 nucleotides are TGTGCCAGCAGTTATAGGGGGCGGGCAGCTGAAAAACTGTTTTTT. The encoded protein is CASSYRGRAAEKLFF.

This chain joins TRBV7-2 and TRBJ2-1; TRBD1 agrees at 9 bases. Germline CDR1 and CDR2: SGHTA and FQGNSA. This CDR3 has 16 amino acids. V was clipped by 5 bases and J by 7 bases; unmatched bases: 12. The CDR3 sequence: CASSTRSGTGMNEQFF. Here the CDR3 DNA reads TGTGCCAGCAGCACTCGATCCGGGACAGGGATGAATGAGCAGTTCTTC.

The V gene is TRBV4-2, the J gene TRBJ1-1; 9 bases map to TRBD1. The CDR3 spans 14 residues. The germline V gene encodes CDR1 LGHNA and CDR2 YNFKEQ. The V and J ends lost 4 bases and 5 bases, in that order; junction bases with no gene match: 5. CDR3 protein: CASSRTGEWTEAFF. The CDR3 nucleotides are TGTGCCAGCAGCCGGACAGGGGAGTGGACTGAAGCTTTCTTT.

The rearrangement links TRBV11-3 to TRBJ2-2, with 7 bases fitting TRBD2. The germline V gene has CDR1 SGHNT and CDR2 YENEEA. Germline trimming cut 1 base from V and 6 bases from J; bases unmatched to any gene: 5. CDR3 length equals 15 residues. CDR3 DNA: TGTGCCAGCAGCTTAGTTGCGGGAGCGGCCGGGGAGCTGTTTTTT. Translation: CASSLVAGAAGELFF.

This rearrangement joins TRBV5-6 to TRBJ2-7; the D is unclear. CDR1 SGHDT and CDR2 YYEEEE come from the germline V gene. This CDR3 comprises 14 residues. V shed 4 bases and J shed 0 bases, with 11 bases lying between them. The CDR3 DNA reads as TGTGCCAGCAGCGCCTTCGTGAGCTCCTACGAGCAGTACTTC. Amino acid sequence: CASSAFVSSYEQYF.

The chain combines TRBV19 with TRBJ2-1, with a possible D match to TRBD2 (6 bases). The V gene lost 5 bases and the J gene lost 6 bases, with 23 bases spanning the gap. CDR3 length equals 17 residues. CDR1 LNHDA and CDR2 SQIVND come from the germline V gene (reference sequence). CDR3 DNA sequence: TGTGCCAGTAGTGCGGGACCTACCGCAATCATGCTCAATGAGCAGTTCTTC. Translating gives CASSAGPTAIMLNEQFF.

This chain links TRBV7-8 with TRBJ2-2; TRBD2 aligns across 8 bases. Trimming cost V 3 bases and J 3 bases; bases outside gene matches: 6. The CDR3 is made up of 16 amino acids. Germline V gene data show CDR1 as SGHVS and CDR2 as FQNEAQ. The CDR3 is CASSFGVGGDTGELFF. In DNA form, the CDR3 reads TGTGCCAGCAGCTTTGGGGTCGGGGGGGACACCGGGGAGCTGTTTTTT.

The rearrangement joins TRBV5-1 to TRBJ1-4; TRBD1 aligns across 8 bases. The CDR3 length is 16 residues. Germline lookup yields CDR1 SGHRS and CDR2 YFSETQ. The J segment lost 5 bases and the V segment lost 2 bases, leaving 8 bases of the junction unmatched. This CDR3 reads CASSFTTGTGNEKLFF. CDR3 sequence (DNA): TGCGCCAGCAGCTTTACCACGGGGACAGGAAATGAAAAACTGTTTTTT.

This chain uses TRBV15 with TRBJ1-5; tentative D call: TRBD1 (6 bases). CDR3 length equals 14 residues. The germline V gene encodes CDR1 LNHNV and CDR2 YYDKDF (reference sequence). V was trimmed by 4 bases and J by 3 bases, leaving 10 bases between them. The CDR3: CATSKTGHNQPQHF. The CDR3 DNA is TGTGCCACCAGCAAGACAGGCCACAATCAGCCCCAGCATTTT. Full variable domain (outside the CDR3, taken from reference TRBV15 and TRBJ1-5): DAMVIQNPRYQVTQFGKPVTLSCSQTLNHNVMYWYQQKSSQAPKLLFHYYDKDFNNEADTPDNFQSRRPNTSFCFLDIRSPGLGDTAMYLCATSKTGHNQPQHFGDGTRLSIL.

V and J are TRBV10-2 and TRBJ2-2; TRBD2 matches 12 bases. The germline V gene has CDR1 WSHSY and CDR2 SAAADI. The CDR3 totals 15 residues. Germline trimming cut 8 bases from V and 7 bases from J; bases unmatched to any gene: 8. In DNA form, the CDR3 reads TGCGCCAGCGCAGCTAGCGGGAGGGCCGACGGGGAGCTGTTTTTT. This translates into CASAASGRADGELFF.

Remarks on this clone: An end of the junction does not agree with germline; a read error may underlie this. This chain connects TRBV30 to TRBJ2-7; D remains unclear. The CDR3 extends over 12 amino acids. Germline V gene sequence: CDR1 GTSNPN, CDR2 SVGIG (reference sequence). The CDR3 reads CVWSVGIYEQYF. The DNA of the CDR3 is TGTGTCTGGAGTGTCGGTATCTACGAGCAGTACTTC. The variable domain in full, with the rest retrieved from reference TRBV30 and TRBJ2-7, is SQTIHQWPATLVQPVGSPLSLECTVEGTSNPNLYWYRQAAGRGLQLLFYSVGIGQISSEVPQNLSASRPQDRQFILSSKKLLLSDSGFYLCVWSVGIYEQYFGPGTRLTVT.

The V and J genes are TRBV27 and TRBJ2-1; D not resolved. The CDR3 is made up of 12 amino acids. The germline V gene has CDR1 MNHEY and CDR2 SMNVEV (reference sequence). Trimming took 6 bases from V and 8 from J, leaving 11 bases between them. The CDR3 DNA is TGTGCCAGCAGGGCCAGGAACTATGAGCAGTTCTTC. It specifies CASRARNYEQFF.

This chain uses TRBV14 with TRBJ1-1; maybe TRBD1 (5 bases). V was trimmed by 2 bases and J by 4 bases, leaving 17 bases between them. The CDR3 is made up of 16 amino acids. Germline lookup yields CDR1 SGHDN and CDR2 FVKESK. The CDR3, as DNA: TGTGCCAGCAGCCAATTCGCGGGGCCCCCCGCCACTGAAGCTTTCTTT. Translating gives CASSQFAGPPATEAFF.